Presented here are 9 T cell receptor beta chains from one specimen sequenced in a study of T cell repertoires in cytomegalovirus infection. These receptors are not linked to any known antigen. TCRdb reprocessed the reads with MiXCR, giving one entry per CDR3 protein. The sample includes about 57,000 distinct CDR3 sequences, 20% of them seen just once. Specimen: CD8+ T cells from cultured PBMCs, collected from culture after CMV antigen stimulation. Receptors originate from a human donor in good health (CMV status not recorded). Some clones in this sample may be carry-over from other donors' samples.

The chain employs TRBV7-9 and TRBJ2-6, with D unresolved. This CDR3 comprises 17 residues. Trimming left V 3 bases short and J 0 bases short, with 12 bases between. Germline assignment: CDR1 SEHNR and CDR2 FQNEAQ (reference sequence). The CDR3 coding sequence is TGTGCCAGCAGCTTTAGACACCTGAGCTCTGGGGCCAACGTCCTGACTTTC. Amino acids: CASSFRHLSSGANVLTF. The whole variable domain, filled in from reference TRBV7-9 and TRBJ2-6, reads DTGVSQNPRHKITKRGQNVTFRCDPISEHNRLYWYRQTLGQGPEFLTYFQNEAQLEKSRLLSDRFSAERPKGSFSTLEIQRTEQGDSAMYLCASSFRHLSSGANVLTFGAGSRLTVL.

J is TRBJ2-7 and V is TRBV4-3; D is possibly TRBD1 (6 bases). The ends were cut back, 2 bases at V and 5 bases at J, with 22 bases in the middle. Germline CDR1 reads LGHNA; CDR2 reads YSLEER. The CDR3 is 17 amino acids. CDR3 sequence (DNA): TGCGCCAGCAGCCAACAACTGGGACATACGGGCGTGGACGAGCAGTACTTC. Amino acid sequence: CASSQQLGHTGVDEQYF.

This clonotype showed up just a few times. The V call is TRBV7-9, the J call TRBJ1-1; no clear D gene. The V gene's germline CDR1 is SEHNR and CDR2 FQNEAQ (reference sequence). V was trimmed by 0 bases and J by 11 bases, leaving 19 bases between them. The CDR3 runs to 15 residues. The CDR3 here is CASSLAKFDYMGAFF. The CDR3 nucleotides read TGTGCCAGCAGCTTAGCGAAATTCGATTATATGGGCGCTTTCTTT.

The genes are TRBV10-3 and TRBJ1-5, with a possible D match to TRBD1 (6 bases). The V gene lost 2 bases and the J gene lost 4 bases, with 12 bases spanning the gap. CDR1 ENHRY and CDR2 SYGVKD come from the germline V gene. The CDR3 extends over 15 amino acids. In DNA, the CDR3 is TGTGCCATCAGTGAGGCCGGGGGCCAGAATCAGCCCCAGCATTTT. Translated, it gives CAISEAGGQNQPQHF.

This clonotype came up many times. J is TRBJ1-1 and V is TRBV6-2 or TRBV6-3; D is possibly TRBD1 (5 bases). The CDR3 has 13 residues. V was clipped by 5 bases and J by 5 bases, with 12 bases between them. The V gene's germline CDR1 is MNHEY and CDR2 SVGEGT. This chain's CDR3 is CASSRHRKTEAFF. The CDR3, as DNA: TGTGCCAGCAGTCGCCACAGGAAGACTGAAGCTTTCTTT.

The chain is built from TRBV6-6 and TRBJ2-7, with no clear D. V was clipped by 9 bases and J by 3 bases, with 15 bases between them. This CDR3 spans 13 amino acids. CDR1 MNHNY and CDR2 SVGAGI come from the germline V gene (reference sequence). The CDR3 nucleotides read TGTGCCAGTCAGGAGACGGTAAACTACGAGCAGTACGTC. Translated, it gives CASQETVNYEQYV.

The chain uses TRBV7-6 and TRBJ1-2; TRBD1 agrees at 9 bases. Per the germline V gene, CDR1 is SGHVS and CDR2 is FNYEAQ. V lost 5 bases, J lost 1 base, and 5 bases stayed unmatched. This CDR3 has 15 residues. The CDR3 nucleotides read TGTGCCAGCAGCCCGGGGACAGGGATTAACTATGGCTACACCTTC. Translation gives CASSPGTGINYGYTF.

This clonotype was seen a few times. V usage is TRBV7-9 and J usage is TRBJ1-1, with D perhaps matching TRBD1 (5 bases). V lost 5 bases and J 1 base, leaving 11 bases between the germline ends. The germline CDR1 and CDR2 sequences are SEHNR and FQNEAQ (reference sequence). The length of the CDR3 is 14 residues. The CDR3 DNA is TGTGCCAGCAGCCTATATGGGGGGAACACTGAAGCTTTCTTT. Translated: CASSLYGGNTEAFF.

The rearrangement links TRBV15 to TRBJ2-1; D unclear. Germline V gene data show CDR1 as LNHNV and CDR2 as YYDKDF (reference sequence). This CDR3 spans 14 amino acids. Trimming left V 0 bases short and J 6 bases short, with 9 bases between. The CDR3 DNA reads TGTGCCACCAGCAGAGATCGGGCCGTCAATGAGCAGTTCTTC. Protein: CATSRDRAVNEQFF.